These 27 T cell receptor beta chains came from one sample sequenced in a study of blood T cell repertoires in COVID-19. The assay was immunoSEQ multiplex PCR, and TCRdb's table has in-frame clones only and misses some. The sample includes just over 300,000 clones, 80% to 90% of them seen just once. Sequencing input: PBMCs or T cells enriched from blood (not recorded which). These receptors were obtained from a woman under 30 who had recovered from COVID-19.

In this sample, this clone turned up once. This chain uses TRBV9 with TRBJ2-6, with TRBD2 matching over 8 bases. The CDR3 is 16 amino acids. Germline V gene data show CDR1 as SGDLS and CDR2 as YYNGEE. The junction had 5 bases not matched to a gene; V was cut back by 4 bases and J by 2 bases. The CDR3 sequence: CASSTRRGAGANVLTF. As DNA, the CDR3 is TGTGCCAGCAGCACCAGGCGGGGGGCTGGGGCCAACGTCCTGACTTTC.

This clone was observed a few times. This rearrangement joins TRBV11-2 to TRBJ2-7, with D perhaps TRBD1 (5 bases). The CDR3 extends over 15 amino acids. The germline V and J ends were trimmed by 0 bases and 3 bases, with 12 bases remaining between them. Germline CDR1 and CDR2: SGHAT and FQNNGV. The CDR3 here is CASSLESQGLYEQYF. The DNA for the CDR3 is TGTGCCAGCAGCTTAGAGTCCCAGGGCCTCTACGAGCAGTACTTC.

The chain has TRBV4-3 and TRBJ2-7; 15 bases line up with TRBD2. Unmatched junction bases numbered 1, after V lost 0 bases and J lost 4 bases. This CDR3 contains 16 residues. Germline-derived CDR1 and CDR2 are LGHNA and YSLEER. The CDR3 spells CASSQEGLAGGYEQYF. CDR3 nucleotides: TGCGCCAGCAGCCAAGAGGGACTAGCGGGAGGTTACGAGCAGTACTTC.

This clone was seen only a few times. The CDR3 sequence: CASRSRGTADEKLFF. The CDR3, as DNA: TGTGCCAGTAGATCAAGGGGGACCGCAGACGAAAAACTGTTTTTT. The gene calls are TRBV19 and TRBJ1-4; D might be TRBD1 (6 bases). Between the trimmed V and J ends, which lost 6 bases and 8 bases, there was a span of 19 bases. Germline V gene data show CDR1 as LNHDA and CDR2 as SQIVND (reference sequence). The CDR3 contains 15 residues.

The chain is built from TRBV15 and TRBJ2-7; 10 nucleotides agree with TRBD1. The CDR3 is 15 residues long. CDR1 and CDR2 from the germline V gene are LNHNV and YYDKDF (reference sequence). V dropped 2 bases and J dropped 4; count of bases not matched to a gene: 5. In nucleotides, the CDR3 is TGTGCCACCAGCAGAAACCGGGACAGGGGATACGAGCAGTACTTC. Translating gives CATSRNRDRGYEQYF.

V usage is TRBV10-1 and J usage is TRBJ2-5, with 13 positions matching TRBD2. The V segment lost 4 bases and the J segment 5 bases; nucleotides outside the gene matches: 16. Germline lookup yields CDR1 WNHNN and CDR2 SYGVQD (reference sequence). This CDR3 is built from 19 residues. The CDR3 loop reads CASSGEAGLAGVRGETQYF. The CDR3 bases are TGCGCCAGCAGTGGGGAGGCCGGACTAGCGGGAGTGAGGGGCGAGACCCAGTACTTC.

This sequence joins TRBV5-8 and TRBJ1-5; a weak D match, TRBD1 (6 bases). Trimming removed 0 bases from V and 1 base from J, with 11 bases in between. Germline V lookup: CDR1 SGHTS, CDR2 YDEGEE. CDR3 size: 16 residues. CDR3 nucleotide sequence: TGTGCCAGCAGCTTGGTTCTGACAGGCAGCAATCAGCCCCAGCATTTT. Translated, it gives CASSLVLTGSNQPQHF.

The CDR3 loop is CASRTPGTGNYGYTF. The CDR3 nucleotides read TGTGCCAGCAGGACACCCGGGACAGGGAACTATGGCTACACCTTC. The chain recombines TRBV28 with TRBJ1-2; 9 nucleotides align to TRBD1. V lost 6 bases to trimming and J lost 2 bases; unmatched junction nucleotides: 7. CDR1 MDHEN and CDR2 SYDVKM come from the germline V gene. The CDR3 is made up of 15 amino acids.

Only one count was recorded for this clone. The chain has TRBV28 and TRBJ1-6; D is unclear. CDR1 is MDHEN and CDR2 is SYDVKM in the germline V gene. V was shortened by 5 bases and J by 2 bases, with 13 bases between the two germline ends. The CDR3 sequence is 16 residues long. CDR3 in DNA: TGTGCCAGCAGTGACCCCCGGAGCGCCTATAATTCACCCCTCCACTTT. This sequence encodes CASSDPRSAYNSPLHF.

V and J are TRBV5-1 and TRBJ2-3, with TRBD2 matching 9 bases. The CDR3 contains 16 residues. V lost 6 bases and J lost 6; bases outside the gene matches: 14. Germline CDR1 SGHRS, CDR2 YFSETQ. The CDR3 loop reads CASTQGLAGPSDTQYF. DNA of the CDR3: TGCGCCAGCACACAGGGGCTAGCGGGGCCCAGCGATACGCAGTATTTT.

The chain links TRBV10-3 to TRBJ2-2; 12 nucleotides agree with TRBD1. The CDR3 loop spans 16 amino acids. Germline loops: CDR1 ENHRY, CDR2 SYGVKD. V was pared by 9 bases and J by 5 bases, with 10 bases of the junction left unmatched. The CDR3 DNA follows: TGTGCCATTATGCAGGGACAGGGGGCAAGAACCGGGGAGCTGTTTTTT. This translates into CAIMQGQGARTGELFF.

This sequence joins TRBV19 and TRBJ2-1; 10 bases agree with TRBD2. CDR1 and CDR2 (germline): LNHDA, SQIVND (reference sequence). Trimming removed 5 bases from V and 0 bases from J; junction bases left unmatched: 4. The CDR3 runs 16 residues. In DNA, the CDR3 is TGTGCCAGTAGTCTTAGCGGGGGGACCTCCTACAATGAGCAGTTCTTC. It codes for CASSLSGGTSYNEQFF.

The chain links TRBV19 to TRBJ1-1, with D unresolved. V gave up 7 bases and J gave up 1 base, with 10 bases separating them. Looked up from germline, CDR1 is LNHDA and CDR2 is SQIVND (reference sequence). The CDR3 is 13 residues long. The chain's CDR3 is CASTAGENTEAFF. DNA of the CDR3: TGTGCCAGTACCGCCGGTGAGAACACTGAAGCTTTCTTT.

The chain carries TRBV2 and TRBJ1-2; possible D gene TRBD1, 6 bases. V dropped 7 bases and J dropped 4 bases, with 19 bases sitting between them. In germline, CDR1 is SNHLY, CDR2 FYNNEI. The CDR3 runs 15 residues. Here the CDR3 reads CASIERGLGPYGYTF. CDR3 nucleotides: TGTGCCAGCATCGAGCGGGGGCTAGGGCCCTATGGCTACACCTTC.

The rearrangement links TRBV18 to TRBJ2-7; 9 nucleotides agree with TRBD1. V shed 5 bases, J shed 1 base, and the junction held 9 bases outside the gene matches. This CDR3 comprises 16 residues. The germline V gene has CDR1 KGHSH and CDR2 LQKENI. CDR3 in DNA: TGTGCCAGCTCAAACGCACCGGGACAGGGTTCCTACGAGCAGTACTTC. Residues: CASSNAPGQGSYEQYF.

V and J are TRBV9 and TRBJ2-1, with a weak D call TRBD1 (6 bases). This CDR3 comprises 15 residues. The V end was cut by 2 bases, the J end by 7 bases, with 16 bases between. CDR1 is SGDLS and CDR2 is YYNGEE in the germline V gene. The CDR3 bases are TGTGCCAGCAGCGTCTTACAGGGAAGTGGAAATGAGCAGTTCTTC. Its protein is CASSVLQGSGNEQFF.

This clone occurred a few times. The chain combines TRBV20-1 with TRBJ1-5; 8 nucleotides align to TRBD1. Germline assignment: CDR1 DFQATT and CDR2 SNEGSKA (reference sequence). Trimming removed 3 bases from V and 0 bases from J; junction bases left unmatched: 10. The CDR3 runs 17 residues. The CDR3 DNA is TGCAGTGCTAGTTTTAGGGACAGGCATTATAGCAATCAGCCCCAGCATTTT. The encoded protein is CSASFRDRHYSNQPQHF.

The chain employs TRBV7-6 and TRBJ2-1; 9 positions agree with TRBD2. The CDR3 contains 16 residues. Germline values: CDR1 SGHVS, CDR2 FNYEAQ. V shed 5 bases and J 8 bases; nucleotides not matched to a gene: 13. CDR3 loop: CASSPVAGGRFDEQFF. The CDR3 nucleotides read TGTGCCAGCAGCCCTGTGGCGGGGGGGCGTTTCGATGAGCAGTTCTTC.

The rearrangement joins TRBV18 to TRBJ1-5; TRBD1 might be the D (5 bases). The CDR3 is 14 residues long. V was pared by 2 bases and J by 6 bases, with 11 bases between. The germline V gene encodes CDR1 KGHSH and CDR2 LQKENI. The CDR3 DNA is TGTGCCAGCTCACCAACAGGTCCCGGTCAGCCCCAGCATTTT. Protein product: CASSPTGPGQPQHF.

This rearrangement joins TRBV7-2 to TRBJ2-3; TRBD2 aligns across 11 bases. This CDR3 has 16 residues. Germline V gives CDR1 SGHTA, CDR2 FQGNSA. V dropped 3 bases and J dropped 4; count of bases not matched to a gene: 6. The CDR3 loop is CASSFSGGEGADTQYF. CDR3 nucleotides: TGTGCCAGCAGCTTTAGCGGGGGGGAAGGGGCAGATACGCAGTATTTT.

CDR3: CATSQAEGGGQETQYF. CDR3 DNA sequence: TGTGCCACCAGTCAAGCAGAGGGAGGAGGACAAGAGACCCAGTACTTC. This chain uses TRBV24-1 with TRBJ2-5; a weak D match, TRBD2 (6 bases). Trimming took off 6 bases at V and 2 bases at J, with 18 bases between the two ends. The CDR3 has 16 amino acids. Germline lookup yields CDR1 KGHDR and CDR2 SFDVKD.

This chain joins TRBV7-9 and TRBJ1-6; no firm D call. Germline loops: CDR1 SEHNR, CDR2 FQNEAQ (reference sequence). V gave up 5 bases and J gave up 4 bases, with 12 bases separating them. This CDR3 comprises 15 residues. The DNA of the CDR3 is TGTGCCAGCAGCCGAGTAGCAGCTTATAATTCACCCCTCCACTTT. Encoded protein: CASSRVAAYNSPLHF.

The chain combines TRBV4-3 with TRBJ2-3, with 7 nucleotides matching TRBD1. CDR1 LGHNA and CDR2 YSLEER come from the germline V gene. The CDR3 runs 16 residues. V was pared by 4 bases and J by 2 bases, with 9 bases of the junction left unmatched. CDR3 coding DNA: TGCGCCAGCAGCCGGACCCCGGGACAGATCACAGATACGCAGTATTTT. Translating it yields CASSRTPGQITDTQYF.

This clone was counted a single time. The chain is built from TRBV6-5 and TRBJ2-2, with TRBD1 as a possible D gene (5 bases). Between the trimmed V and J ends, which lost 0 bases and 0 bases, there was a span of 8 bases. The CDR3 is made up of 16 amino acids. The germline V gene has CDR1 MNHEY and CDR2 SVGAGI. In DNA form, the CDR3 reads TGTGCCAGCAGTTACTCGGTGACAGCGAACACCGGGGAGCTGTTTTTT. This encodes CASSYSVTANTGELFF.

This clone appeared once. The chain combines TRBV11-2 with TRBJ2-7; 10 bases fit TRBD1. V trimming: 5 bases; J trimming: 4 bases; junction bases outside the gene matches: 5. The germline CDR1 and CDR2 sequences are SGHAT and FQNNGV. CDR3 length: 14 residues. The CDR3 region has the DNA TGTGCCAGCAGCCCGGGACAGGGGACATACGAGCAGTACTTC. Its protein is CASSPGQGTYEQYF.

The rearrangement links TRBV2 to TRBJ2-3; the match to TRBD2 covers 7 bases. There are 15 residues in the CDR3. Germline V gene data show CDR1 as SNHLY and CDR2 as FYNNEI. J was trimmed by 0 bases and V by 6 bases; bases with no gene match: 6. CDR3 DNA: TGTGCCAGCAGGCACGAGCGGGGTAGCACAGATACGCAGTATTTT. Translation gives CASRHERGSTDTQYF. The complete variable domain, with remaining parts taken from reference TRBV2 and TRBJ2-3, reads EPEVTQTPSHQVTQMGQEVILRCVPISNHLYFYWYRQILGQKVEFLVSFYNNEISEKSEIFDDQFSVERPDGSNFTLKIRSTKLEDSAMYFCASRHERGSTDTQYFGPGTRLTVL.

This clone was seen once. The chain recombines TRBV28 with TRBJ2-7; TRBD1 matches at 9 bases. CDR1 and CDR2 (germline): MDHEN, SYDVKM. V was clipped by 10 bases and J by 9 bases; unmatched bases: 10. CDR3 length equals 12 residues. The CDR3 protein is CATTKDRGRQYF. The CDR3 DNA follows: TGTGCCACCACCAAGGACAGGGGACGGCAGTACTTC.